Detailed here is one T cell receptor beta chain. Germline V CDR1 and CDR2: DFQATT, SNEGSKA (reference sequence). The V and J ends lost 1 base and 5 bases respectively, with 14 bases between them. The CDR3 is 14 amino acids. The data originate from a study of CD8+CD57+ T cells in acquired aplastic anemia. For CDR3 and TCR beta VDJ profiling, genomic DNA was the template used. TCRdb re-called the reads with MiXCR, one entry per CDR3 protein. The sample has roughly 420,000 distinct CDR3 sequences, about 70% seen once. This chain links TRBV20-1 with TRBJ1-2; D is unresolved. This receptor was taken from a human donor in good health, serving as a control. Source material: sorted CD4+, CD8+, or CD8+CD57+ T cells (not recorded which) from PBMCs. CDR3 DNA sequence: TGCAGTGCTAGAGGGATAAGGGTTGGTTATGGCTACACCTTC. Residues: CSARGIRVGYGYTF.